In its sample, the clone carrying this TCR beta chain was seen a few times. A single record per CDR3 protein comes from TCRdb applying MiXCR to the 5' RACE reads. The table includes hundreds of thousands of distinct CDR3 sequences, approximately 8.5% detected once. The sample is drawn from a study of identical twins. The CDR3 length is 15 residues. Germline CDR1 is SGHDN and CDR2 is FVKESK. Trimming left V 0 bases short and J 3 bases short, with 12 bases between. Healthy Caucasians, and only they, were the donors. The same specimen was also included in a second study, on yellow fever vaccine responses in identical twins.

The clonotype was recovered from a woman under 30 in good health. Material: memory (CD45RO+) T cells sorted from blood. The chain employs TRBV14 and TRBJ2-7; no clear D. CDR3 sequence reads: CASSQEPGIVYEQYF. DNA of the CDR3: TGTGCCAGCAGCCAAGAGCCTGGGATCGTCTACGAGCAGTACTTC.